One T cell receptor beta chain is described in this entry. The antigen is unknown. PCR used 60 Vbeta primers and 13 Jbeta primers. The data were produced by immunoSEQ multiplex PCR, yet TCRdb's version contains in-frame clones alone and is incomplete. The profile shows 100,000 to 150,000 clones, over 60% of them singletons. The sample is drawn from a study of cytomegalovirus exposure and HLA in healthy donors. Study-level findings and limits: Versus the approximately 700-donor mean, an Asian-associated ancestry cluster reportedly showed fewer N-insertions in a later analysis. There were several of the most significant clusters that appeared linked to common viral pathogens in a later analysis. Using a false discovery rate of 0.05, a later analysis showed that approximately 17,000 TCR beta sequences were associated with HLA alleles.

V shed 3 bases and J 6 bases; nucleotides not matched to a gene: 8. CDR1 is SEHNR, CDR2 FQNEAQ, per germline (reference sequence). The CDR3 sequence is 15 residues long. Sequenced sample: PBMCs. The chain has TRBV7-9 and TRBJ1-2; 9 nucleotides align to TRBD1. This TCR was sampled from a woman aged 55-70 years in good health and CMV-seropositive. This CDR3 reads CASSFGQGRVNGYTF. CDR3 bases: TGTGCCAGCAGCTTCGGACAGGGGAGGGTGAATGGCTACACCTTC.